These 31 T cell receptor beta chains were sequenced from one sample in a study of blood T cell repertoires in COVID-19. Only in-frame clones appear in the TCRdb table, and some are missing; sequencing was by immunoSEQ multiplex PCR. The sample records fewer than 100,000 clones, 75% to 90% being singletons. Sequenced input: peripheral blood. Every receptor here comes from a human donor in a cohort sampled during active COVID-19.

Only a few counts were recorded for this clone. The chain is built from TRBV15 and TRBJ1-5, with D unresolved. This CDR3 contains 14 residues. Germline CDR1 is LNHNV and CDR2 is YYDKDF (reference sequence). V lost 0 bases to trimming and J lost 4 bases, with 7 bases between them. The CDR3 nucleotides are TGTGCCACCAGCAGAGATCGCGGTAATCAGCCCCAGCATTTT. Its translation is CATSRDRGNQPQHF.

V and J are TRBV6-5 and TRBJ1-1; D not certain. From germline, CDR1 is MNHEY and CDR2 SVGAGI. The germline V and J ends were trimmed by 8 bases and 3 bases, with 13 bases remaining between them. The length of the CDR3 is 13 residues. CDR3 nucleotides: TGTGCCAGCCGCCGGGGTAGTTACACTGAAGCTTTCTTT. It is translated as CASRRGSYTEAFF.

The rearrangement uses TRBV30 and TRBJ1-1; unclear D gene. Germline assignment: CDR1 GTSNPN and CDR2 SVGIG (reference sequence). CDR3 size: 12 residues. Trimming removed 4 bases at V and 5 bases at J, with 11 bases between. CDR3 protein: CAWKRPLTEAFF. CDR3 coding DNA: TGTGCCTGGAAGAGGCCTCTGACTGAAGCTTTCTTT.

This chain connects TRBV3-1 (or the pseudogene TRBV3-2) to TRBJ2-7, with 9 nucleotides matching TRBD1. There are 14 residues in the CDR3. Looked up from germline, CDR1 is LGHDT and CDR2 is YNNKEL (reference sequence). After removal of 4 bases from V and 2 bases from J, the junction contained 3 bases not matched to a gene. The CDR3 nucleotides are TGTGCCAGCAGCCCGGGACAGGGAACCTACGAGCAGTACTTC. As protein: CASSPGQGTYEQYF.

This chain uses TRBV28 with TRBJ1-1; no firm D call. V lost 1 base, J lost 4 bases, and 7 bases lay in between. Germline CDR1 reads MDHEN; CDR2 reads SYDVKM. The CDR3 totals 13 residues. CDR3 coding DNA: TGTGCCAGCAGTTTATCGGGGAGCACTGAAGCTTTCTTT. Translation gives CASSLSGSTEAFF.

The chain carries TRBV6-1 and TRBJ2-7, with 7 bases matching TRBD2. The junction had 4 bases not matched to a gene; V was cut back by 1 base and J by 4 bases. The length of the CDR3 is 14 residues. Germline V lookup: CDR1 MNHNS, CDR2 SASEGT. CDR3: CASSEVLGGYEQYF. CDR3 DNA sequence: TGTGCCAGCAGTGAAGTCCTCGGGGGGTACGAGCAGTACTTC.

This clone was seen only a few times. The chain links TRBV19 to TRBJ2-2; 8 bases line up with TRBD2. CDR1 is LNHDA, CDR2 SQIVND, per germline (reference sequence). This CDR3 is built from 13 residues. Trimming at V came to 7 bases and at J to 5 bases, leaving 3 bases not matched to a gene. CDR3 sequence reads: CASTRGGTGELFF. Written as DNA, the CDR3 is TGTGCCAGTACCCGGGGGGGGACCGGGGAGCTGTTTTTT.

Remarks on this clone: Other DNA variants within this sample encode the same CDR3. V and J are TRBV27 and TRBJ2-7, with D perhaps TRBD1 (6 bases). Germline V gene sequence: CDR1 MNHEY, CDR2 SMNVEV (reference sequence). This CDR3 contains 13 residues. V lost 3 bases, J lost 4 bases, and 10 bases lay in between. CDR3 loop: CASSLAQGYEQYF. Here the CDR3 DNA reads TGTGCCAGCAGTTTGGCACAGGGTTACGAGCAGTACTTC.

This clone was picked up a small number of times. V gene TRBV19 combines with J gene TRBJ1-2, with D unresolved. The V gene's germline CDR1 is LNHDA and CDR2 SQIVND (reference sequence). V was trimmed by 6 bases and J by 3 bases, leaving 8 bases between them. The CDR3 runs to 12 residues. The CDR3 spells CASRVGDYGYTF. The CDR3 DNA follows: TGTGCCAGTAGGGTGGGAGACTATGGCTACACCTTC.

The table lists this clone with a few counts. The V call is TRBV18, the J call TRBJ1-1, with no clear D. The V gene lost 2 bases and the J gene lost 6 bases, with 10 bases spanning the gap. The CDR3 covers 13 residues. Germline CDR1 reads KGHSH; CDR2 reads LQKENI. DNA for the CDR3: TGTGCCAGCTCACCAATTGCGGGGTCTGAAGCTTTCTTT. It translates to CASSPIAGSEAFF.

The gene calls are TRBV10-2 and TRBJ1-2, with 8 bases matching TRBD1. The germline V gene has CDR1 WSHSY and CDR2 SAAADI. J was trimmed by 7 bases and V by 3 bases; bases with no gene match: 7. This CDR3 has 14 amino acids. The CDR3: CASSERQGAGGYTF. As DNA, the CDR3 is TGCGCCAGCAGTGAAAGGCAGGGGGCAGGTGGCTACACCTTC.

The genes are TRBV7-2 and TRBJ2-2, with D hard to call. V dropped 0 bases and J dropped 5 bases, with 10 bases sitting between them. Germline values: CDR1 SGHTA, CDR2 FQGNSA. The CDR3 spans 15 residues. This CDR3 is CASSLAVAGTGELFF. The CDR3 bases are TGTGCCAGCAGCTTAGCAGTAGCTGGGACCGGGGAGCTGTTTTTT.

In this sample, this clone is medium-sized. The V call is TRBV2, the J call TRBJ1-1; TRBD1 matches at 9 bases. V gave up 0 bases and J gave up 5 bases; unmatched junction bases: 1. There are 14 residues in the CDR3. Germline lookup yields CDR1 SNHLY and CDR2 FYNNEI. CDR3 protein: CASSEATGGTEAFF. DNA of the CDR3: TGTGCCAGCAGTGAAGCGACAGGGGGGACTGAAGCTTTCTTT.

The rearrangement uses TRBV18 and TRBJ1-1; 7 nucleotides match TRBD1. Germline V gene sequence: CDR1 KGHSH, CDR2 LQKENI. The CDR3 totals 13 residues. Germline trimming cut 3 bases from V and 5 bases from J; bases unmatched to any gene: 3. Written as DNA, the CDR3 is TGTGCCAGCTCACCTCAGGGGGAAACTGAAGCTTTCTTT. It codes for CASSPQGETEAFF.

This clone is a singleton in its sample. The rearrangement uses TRBV10-1 and TRBJ2-2; TRBD2 is a possible D gene (5 bases). V was trimmed by 4 bases and J by 1 base, leaving 13 bases between them. CDR3 size: 16 residues. Germline CDR1 and CDR2: WNHNN and SYGVQD (reference sequence). CDR3 region: CASSGARAWNTGELFF. In DNA, the CDR3 is TGCGCCAGCAGTGGGGCGCGGGCCTGGAACACCGGGGAGCTGTTTTTT.

The V gene is TRBV9, the J gene TRBJ2-1; no firm D call. CDR3 length: 13 amino acids. From germline, CDR1 is SGDLS and CDR2 YYNGEE. The V gene lost 2 bases and the J gene lost 7 bases, with 10 bases spanning the gap. This CDR3 is CASSVQTGNEQFF. As DNA, the CDR3 is TGTGCCAGCAGCGTCCAGACTGGTAATGAGCAGTTCTTC.

The V gene is TRBV5-1, the J gene TRBJ2-1; TRBD1 might be the D (5 bases). Germline-derived CDR1 and CDR2 are SGHRS and YFSETQ. The CDR3 consists of 16 residues. Deletions cut 0 bases from V and 4 bases from J, with 14 bases between. The CDR3 here is CASSLGLGLFYNEQFF. As DNA, the CDR3 is TGCGCCAGCAGCTTGGGGTTGGGGCTTTTTTACAATGAGCAGTTCTTC.

J is TRBJ1-1 and V is TRBV5-1, with D maybe TRBD1 (5 bases). The CDR3 contains 15 residues. Germline values: CDR1 SGHRS, CDR2 YFSETQ. The germline V and J ends were trimmed by 4 bases and 1 base, with 14 bases remaining between them. CDR3 residues: CASSRLGRGNTEAFF. The DNA for the CDR3 is TGCGCCAGCAGCCGTCTCGGGAGGGGGAACACTGAAGCTTTCTTT.

This sequence joins TRBV24-1 and TRBJ1-5; D unclear. Trimming took 4 bases from V and 2 from J, leaving 11 bases between them. CDR1 and CDR2 (germline): KGHDR, SFDVKD. The CDR3 sequence is 15 residues long. CDR3: CATSEMMIGNQPQHF. The CDR3 DNA is TGTGCCACCAGTGAGATGATGATAGGCAATCAGCCCCAGCATTTT.

This chain links TRBV3-1 (or the pseudogene TRBV3-2) with TRBJ2-3; TRBD2 matches 7 bases. The CDR3 length is 14 residues. The V gene end was trimmed by 7 bases and the J gene end by 1 base; junction bases not matched to a gene: 5. Germline V CDR1 and CDR2: LGHDT, YNNKEL (reference sequence). DNA for the CDR3: TGTGCCAGCACCCTGGGGGGGGGCACAGATACGCAGTATTTT. Amino acids: CASTLGGGTDTQYF.

V and J are TRBV19 and TRBJ2-4, with 9 positions matching TRBD1. Trimming at V came to 5 bases and at J to 4 bases, leaving 9 bases not matched to a gene. Germline loops: CDR1 LNHDA, CDR2 SQIVND (reference sequence). The CDR3 loop spans 16 amino acids. The CDR3, as DNA: TGTGCCAGTAGTCAAGGGACAGGGCCCGAAAAAAACATTCAGTACTTC. Residues: CASSQGTGPEKNIQYF.

The V call is TRBV19, the J call TRBJ2-2; TRBD1 might be the D (5 bases). Germline CDR1 is LNHDA and CDR2 is SQIVND (reference sequence). The CDR3 runs 14 residues. Trimming took 3 bases from V and 7 from J, leaving 12 bases between them. CDR3 amino acids: CASSIRGDGGELFF. CDR3 nucleotides: TGTGCCAGTAGTATTAGGGGCGACGGCGGGGAGCTGTTTTTT.

In its sample, this clone was seen once. The J gene is TRBJ1-4, the V gene TRBV5-4; D might be TRBD1 (6 bases). CDR1 and CDR2 from the germline V gene are SGHNT and YYREEE (reference sequence). CDR3 size: 15 residues. Trimming cost V 3 bases and J 8 bases, with 17 bases left between them. In nucleotides, the CDR3 is TGTGCCAGCAGCTCGTTGGGAGGGGGAGAAGAAAAACTGTTTTTT. It codes for CASSSLGGGEEKLFF.

This chain joins TRBV3-1 (or the pseudogene TRBV3-2) and TRBJ1-2; D gene ambiguous. Between the trimmed V and J ends, which lost 0 bases and 4 bases, there was a span of 9 bases. The CDR3 totals 14 residues. Germline V gene sequence: CDR1 LGHDT, CDR2 YNNKEL (reference sequence). CDR3 loop: CASSQDPQFYGYTF. CDR3 nucleotide sequence: TGTGCCAGCAGCCAAGATCCCCAATTCTATGGCTACACCTTC.

This clone was found a few times. This chain uses TRBV6-5 with TRBJ2-2; D is perhaps TRBD2 (5 bases). The CDR3 contains 13 residues. V dropped 8 bases and J dropped 1 base, with 8 bases sitting between them. Germline lookup yields CDR1 MNHEY and CDR2 SVGAGI. CDR3 bases: TGTGCCAGCGAGAGGGAGAACACCGGGGAGCTGTTTTTT. Protein: CASERENTGELFF.

The chain carries TRBV10-2 and TRBJ2-5, with D perhaps matching TRBD1 (6 bases). Per germline, CDR1 WSHSY and CDR2 SAAADI. The CDR3 contains 15 residues. Trimming removed 4 bases at V and 4 bases at J, with 16 bases between. In DNA form, the CDR3 reads TGCGCCAGCAGTGGTTTGACCCAGGGGAGAGAGACCCAGTACTTC. The encoded protein is CASSGLTQGRETQYF.

This chain links TRBV12-5 with TRBJ2-3; 7 nucleotides align to TRBD1. CDR1 is LGHNT, CDR2 FRNRAP, per germline. This CDR3 has 15 amino acids. The V segment lost 0 bases and the J segment 6 bases; nucleotides outside the gene matches: 6. The chain's CDR3 is CASGLVPQDRDTQYF. CDR3 sequence (DNA): TGTGCTAGTGGTTTGGTACCCCAGGACAGGGATACGCAGTATTTT.

The chain recombines TRBV4-1 with TRBJ2-7; 7 nucleotides align to TRBD1. This CDR3 has 15 amino acids. In germline, CDR1 is MGHRA, CDR2 YSYEKL. Germline trimming cut 4 bases from V and 2 bases from J; bases unmatched to any gene: 8. CDR3 sequence reads: CASSPSVTGTYEQYF. The CDR3 bases are TGCGCCAGCAGCCCAAGTGTGACAGGGACCTACGAGCAGTACTTC.

This chain links TRBV19 with TRBJ1-1, with 11 bases identical to TRBD1. Germline V gene sequence: CDR1 LNHDA, CDR2 SQIVND (reference sequence). CDR3 length: 16 residues. V trimming: 0 bases; J trimming: 4 bases; junction bases outside the gene matches: 4. DNA for the CDR3: TGTGCCAGTAGTATAGATGCCGGGACAGGGGGCACTGAAGCTTTCTTT. This translates into CASSIDAGTGGTEAFF.

The rearrangement uses TRBV6-5 and TRBJ2-1, with 8 bases identical to TRBD2. The CDR3 spans 14 residues. The trim removed 2 bases at V and 8 bases at J, leaving 5 bases unmatched. Germline assignment: CDR1 MNHEY and CDR2 SVGAGI. CDR3 residues: CASSYAGGAYEQFF. In DNA, the CDR3 is TGTGCCAGCAGTTACGCCGGGGGGGCCTATGAGCAGTTCTTC.

The J gene is TRBJ1-4, the V gene TRBV10-3, with TRBD1 matching 11 bases. The CDR3 totals 17 residues. Losses at the gene ends were 3 bases for V and 7 bases for J; bases not matched to a gene: 10. Germline loops: CDR1 ENHRY, CDR2 SYGVKD. The CDR3: CAISDSPGTGGIEKLFF. CDR3 nucleotide sequence: TGTGCCATCAGTGATTCGCCCGGGACAGGGGGAATTGAAAAACTGTTTTTT.